Each of the 23 T cell receptor beta chains below was sequenced from the same sample in a study of T cell changes during pregnancy in multiple sclerosis. The method was immunoSEQ multiplex PCR; TCRdb's version includes in-frame clones alone and lacks a portion of them. Among 65,000 to 85,000 clones listed, approximately 95% were seen once. The sample was peripheral blood, taken in the second trimester of pregnancy. These receptors were collected from a female donor in good health, enrolled as a control in a pregnancy study.

The gene calls are TRBV28 and TRBJ1-2, with TRBD1 matching over 7 bases. CDR1 and CDR2 from the germline V gene are MDHEN and SYDVKM. J gave up 0 bases and V 6 bases, and 7 bases lay outside the gene matches. The CDR3 length is 15 residues. The DNA of the CDR3 is TGTGCCAGCAGGGACAGGACTACCTCTAACTATGGCTACACCTTC. This translates into CASRDRTTSNYGYTF.

The chain employs TRBV9 and TRBJ1-1; 7 bases agree with TRBD1. With V trimmed by 0 bases and J by 9 bases, 8 bases remained unmatched. CDR1 is SGDLS and CDR2 is YYNGEE in the germline V gene. The CDR3 has 14 residues. The CDR3 nucleotides read TGTGCCAGCAGCGTAGGGTCGGGACAGAAGAAAGCTTTCTTT. Translated, it gives CASSVGSGQKKAFF.

This chain connects TRBV5-8 to TRBJ1-5; D possibly corresponds to TRBD1 (5 bases). The V end was cut by 0 bases, the J end by 0 bases, with 7 bases between. Germline V gene lookup returns CDR1 SGHTS and CDR2 YDEGEE. The CDR3 sequence is 15 residues long. The CDR3 DNA reads as TGTGCCAGCAGCTTGGGGACAAATAGCAATCAGCCCCAGCATTTT. Its translation is CASSLGTNSNQPQHF. The variable domain in full, completed from reference TRBV5-8 and TRBJ1-5, reads EAGVTQSPTHLIKTRGQQATLRCSPISGHTSVYWYQQALGLGLQFLLWYDEGEERNRGNFPPRFSGRQFPNYSSELNVNALELEDSALYLCASSLGTNSNQPQHFGDGTRLSIL.

J is TRBJ1-2 and V is TRBV2; 10 nucleotides match TRBD1. CDR1 and CDR2 from the germline V gene are SNHLY and FYNNEI. This CDR3 is built from 15 residues. With V trimmed by 6 bases and J by 3 bases, 7 bases remained unmatched. CDR3 sequence (DNA): TGTGCCAGCAGGGCCGGGACAGGGGTTCACTATGGCTACACCTTC. Amino acids: CASRAGTGVHYGYTF.

V gene TRBV28 combines with J gene TRBJ2-5; 7 nucleotides line up with TRBD2. V shed 2 bases, J shed 5 bases, and the junction held 5 bases outside the gene matches. CDR3 size: 14 residues. CDR1 and CDR2 (germline): MDHEN, SYDVKM. The CDR3 DNA follows: TGTGCCAGCAGTTTACCTGGACTAGAGGAGACCCAGTACTTC. Protein: CASSLPGLEETQYF.

This clone was found once. J is TRBJ2-7 and V is TRBV2, with 7 bases that match TRBD1. Germline V gene lookup returns CDR1 SNHLY and CDR2 FYNNEI. J lost 6 bases, V lost 1 base, and 9 bases had no gene match. There are 15 residues in the CDR3. The chain's CDR3 is CASSEEGALPAEQYF. CDR3 nucleotides: TGTGCCAGCAGTGAAGAGGGGGCCCTACCGGCCGAGCAGTACTTC.

The CDR3 DNA sequence: TGTGCCAGCAGCTTCTCGGGACAGGGCTCCTACAATGAGCAGTTCTTC. Protein product: CASSFSGQGSYNEQFF. V and J are TRBV11-1 and TRBJ2-1; 9 bases fit TRBD1. This CDR3 has 16 amino acids. Trimming at V came to 3 bases and at J to 0 bases, leaving 3 bases not matched to a gene. Germline assignment: CDR1 SGHAT and CDR2 FQDESV (reference sequence).

The chain uses TRBV6-5 and TRBJ1-1; D unresolved. The V gene's germline CDR1 is MNHEY and CDR2 SVGAGI. Trimming removed 0 bases from V and 1 base from J, with 9 bases in between. CDR3 length: 15 amino acids. CDR3 DNA sequence: TGTGCCAGCAGTTACTCCTGGCAGGCGAACACTGAAGCTTTCTTT. Its translation is CASSYSWQANTEAFF.

CDR3 sequence: CASSQYPGQENTGELFF. The CDR3 nucleotides read TGCGCCAGCAGCCAGTACCCGGGACAGGAGAACACCGGGGAGCTGTTTTTT. J is TRBJ2-2 and V is TRBV4-1; TRBD1 agrees at 8 bases. Trimming at V came to 3 bases and at J to 1 base, leaving 7 bases not matched to a gene. Germline V gene sequence: CDR1 MGHRA, CDR2 YSYEKL. This CDR3 spans 17 amino acids.

This chain uses TRBV16 with TRBJ1-1, with D perhaps TRBD1 (6 bases). This CDR3 contains 16 residues. With 0 bases removed from V and 3 bases from J, the gap between germline ends came to 14 bases. From germline, CDR1 is KGHSY and CDR2 FQNENV. In DNA, the CDR3 is TGTGCCAGCAGCCAATCACAGGGAGGGGGTGACACTGAAGCTTTCTTT. Amino acid sequence: CASSQSQGGGDTEAFF.

This clone was seen only a few times. The chain carries TRBV9 and TRBJ1-2; 10 bases line up with TRBD1. Germline values: CDR1 SGDLS, CDR2 YYNGEE. The CDR3 covers 15 residues. With V trimmed by 4 bases and J by 5 bases, 8 bases remained unmatched. CDR3 sequence: CASSPQPGQGYGYTF. CDR3 coding DNA: TGTGCCAGCAGCCCCCAACCGGGACAGGGGTATGGCTACACCTTC.

The rearrangement uses TRBV28 and TRBJ1-5; TRBD1 aligns across 9 bases. V trimming: 6 bases; J trimming: 4 bases; junction bases outside the gene matches: 7. Germline CDR1 is MDHEN and CDR2 is SYDVKM. The CDR3 contains 15 residues. The CDR3 coding sequence is TGTGCCAGCAGACCGACAGGGGGGCAGAATCAGCCCCAGCATTTT. Its protein product is CASRPTGGQNQPQHF.

This chain links TRBV19 with TRBJ2-7, with a tentative D call TRBD2 (6 bases). The CDR3 has 13 amino acids. Germline V gene sequence: CDR1 LNHDA, CDR2 SQIVND (reference sequence). The V end lost 3 bases, the J end lost 3 bases, and 9 bases lay between the germline ends. Here the CDR3 DNA reads TGTGCCAGTAGTATCGGCGGGAACTACGAGCAGTACTTC. Translation gives CASSIGGNYEQYF. Combining the CDR3 with reference TRBV19 and TRBJ2-7 gives the whole variable domain DGGITQSPKYLFRKEGQNVTLSCEQNLNHDAMYWYRQDPGQGLRLIYYSQIVNDFQKGDIAEGYSVSREKKESFPLTVTSAQKNPTAFYLCASSIGGNYEQYFGPGTRLTVT.

The J gene is TRBJ2-7, the V gene TRBV7-2; D may be TRBD1 (6 bases). The CDR3 is 14 residues long. CDR1 is SGHTA and CDR2 is FQGNSA in the germline V gene. V was trimmed by 7 bases and J by 1 base, leaving 14 bases between them. CDR3 nucleotides: TGTGCCAGCACCTTGGACAGACAATCCTACGAGCAGTACTTC. It codes for CASTLDRQSYEQYF.

The chain links TRBV6-5 to TRBJ2-7; D is undetermined. The V and J ends lost 9 bases and 1 base respectively, with 7 bases between them. The CDR3 runs to 11 residues. Germline values: CDR1 MNHEY, CDR2 SVGAGI. The DNA for the CDR3 is TGTGCCAGTGGGCAGTCCTACGAGCAGTACTTC. Its translation: CASGQSYEQYF.

The chain joins TRBV28 to TRBJ1-2; tentatively, D is TRBD1 (5 bases). Germline V CDR1 and CDR2: MDHEN, SYDVKM. Trimming removed 7 bases from V and 4 bases from J, with 13 bases in between. The CDR3 has 13 amino acids. DNA of the CDR3: TGTGCCAGCACCCTGGGACTCGTCTATGGCTACACCTTC. It translates to CASTLGLVYGYTF.

The chain couples TRBV5-1 to TRBJ2-3; 9 bases map to TRBD2. After removal of 0 bases from V and 3 bases from J, the junction contained 5 bases not matched to a gene. This CDR3 comprises 16 residues. The V gene's germline CDR1 is SGHRS and CDR2 YFSETQ. CDR3 DNA: TGCGCCAGCAGCTTGGTGGCGGGAGGGTTAACAGATACGCAGTATTTT. Amino acids: CASSLVAGGLTDTQYF.

This chain joins TRBV4-1 and TRBJ1-2, with 7 bases that match TRBD1. Germline trimming cut 4 bases from V and 9 bases from J; bases unmatched to any gene: 17. Germline loops: CDR1 MGHRA, CDR2 YSYEKL. This CDR3 contains 16 residues. The CDR3 DNA reads as TGCGCCAGCAGCCGCGCTGATCAGGGGGTGTTTAAAAGCTACACCTTC. This sequence encodes CASSRADQGVFKSYTF.

V usage is TRBV2 and J usage is TRBJ2-1; D is uncertain. CDR1 and CDR2 (germline): SNHLY, FYNNEI. The V and J ends lost 7 bases and 2 bases respectively, with 15 bases between them. CDR3 length equals 15 residues. The CDR3 sequence is CASTTDHVPYNEQFF. For the CDR3, the DNA is TGTGCCAGCACCACTGATCATGTACCCTACAATGAGCAGTTCTTC.

The rearrangement uses TRBV30 and TRBJ2-1; a weak D match, TRBD2 (6 bases). This CDR3 region has 13 residues. From germline, CDR1 is GTSNPN and CDR2 SVGIG (reference sequence). V was cut by 0 bases and J by 4 bases, with 7 bases left in between. This CDR3 is CAWSVGGYNEQFF. CDR3 in DNA: TGTGCCTGGAGTGTTGGAGGGTACAATGAGCAGTTCTTC.

The chain employs TRBV5-1 and TRBJ2-3, with 8 bases fitting TRBD2. CDR3 length: 15 amino acids. V was pared by 1 base and J by 3 bases, with 4 bases of the junction left unmatched. The germline V gene encodes CDR1 SGHRS and CDR2 YFSETQ. CDR3 region: CASSLFRGGTDTQYF. The CDR3 DNA sequence: TGCGCCAGCAGCTTGTTTCGCGGGGGGACAGATACGCAGTATTTT.

V and J are TRBV7-8 and TRBJ2-1; 14 bases line up with TRBD2. Losses at the gene ends were 5 bases for V and 9 bases for J; bases not matched to a gene: 12. CDR1 SGHVS and CDR2 FQNEAQ come from the germline V gene. The CDR3 runs 17 residues. This CDR3 reads CASSPRPGTSGRGEQFF. In DNA form, the CDR3 reads TGTGCCAGCAGCCCAAGACCCGGGACTAGCGGGAGAGGTGAGCAGTTCTTC.

The chain carries TRBV6-5 and TRBJ2-7; unclear D gene. Trimming took 2 bases from V and 1 from J, leaving 6 bases between them. This CDR3 spans 13 amino acids. Germline V CDR1 and CDR2: MNHEY, SVGAGI. CDR3 loop: CASSYDTSYEQYF. The CDR3 DNA reads as TGTGCCAGCAGTTACGACACTTCCTACGAGCAGTACTTC.